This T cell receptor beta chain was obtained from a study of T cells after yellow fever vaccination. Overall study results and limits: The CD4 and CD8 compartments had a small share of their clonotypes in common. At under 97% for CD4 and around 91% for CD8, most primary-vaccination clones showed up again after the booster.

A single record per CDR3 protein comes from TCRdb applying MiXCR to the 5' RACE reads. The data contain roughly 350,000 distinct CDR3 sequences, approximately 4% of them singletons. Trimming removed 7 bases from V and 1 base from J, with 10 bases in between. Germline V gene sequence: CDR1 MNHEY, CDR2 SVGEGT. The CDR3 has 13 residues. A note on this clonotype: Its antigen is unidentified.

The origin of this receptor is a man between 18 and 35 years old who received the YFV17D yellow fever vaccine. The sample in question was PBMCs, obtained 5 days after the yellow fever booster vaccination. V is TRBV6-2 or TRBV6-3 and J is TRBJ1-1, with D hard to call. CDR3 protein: CASTNEPNTEAFF. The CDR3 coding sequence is TGTGCCAGCACTAACGAACCGAACACTGAAGCTTTCTTT.